Listed below are T cell receptor beta chains from one sample, sequenced in a study of beta chain features in type 1 diabetes. The repertoire was sequenced with immunoSEQ multiplex PCR; TCRdb's copy has only in-frame clones and lacks some. The sample has 150,000 or so clones; less than 9.5% are singletons. The specimen was central memory CD4+ T cells from blood. Source of these receptors: a woman aged 18-29 years in good health. Both conserved end residues are part of each CDR3. D genes are given only for firm matches. Clone size appears in some rows only: once, few, many, or a class for an expanded clone.

v_gene,j_gene,abundance,d_gene,len,CDR3nt,CDR3aa
TRBV15,TRBJ2-1,many,NA,13,TGTGCCACCAGCCGCGACAGTGGGGATGAGCAGTTCTTC,CATSRDSGDEQFF
TRBV6-1,TRBJ2-1,NA,TRBD2,14,TGTGCCAGCAGCGAAATACGGGGGGGGAATGAGCAGTTCTTC,CASSEIRGGNEQFF
TRBV10-3,TRBJ1-5,NA,TRBD1,16,TGTGCCATCAGTCAGGGACCGGGACAGGGGGATCAGCCCCAGCATTTT,CAISQGPGQGDQPQHF
TRBV11-2,TRBJ2-1,NA,NA,15,TGTGCCAGCAGCCATTCCGGGACAACCTACAATGAGCAGTTCTTC,CASSHSGTTYNEQFF
TRBV6-5,TRBJ1-1,NA,TRBD1,15,TGTGCCAGCAGCTCGGGAGGGGGCATGGGCACTGAAGCTTTCTTT,CASSSGGGMGTEAFF
TRBV6-1,TRBJ2-1,few,NA,12,TGTGCCAGCAGTGAACAGGGGGGCGAGCAGTTCTTC,CASSEQGGEQFF
TRBV4-3,TRBJ1-4,few,NA,17,TGCGCCAGCAGCCAAGGTCCCCCCGGACTCCGTAATGAAAAACTGTTTTTT,CASSQGPPGLRNEKLFF
TRBV21-1,TRBJ2-7,NA,NA,14,TGTGCCAGCAGCACGCCCCCACAGGGGGACGAGCAGTACTTC,CASSTPPQGDEQYF
TRBV11-2,TRBJ2-3,NA,NA,14,TGTGCCAGCAGCTCAGGGTTTAGCACAGATACGCAGTATTTT,CASSSGFSTDTQYF
TRBV30,TRBJ1-4,few,NA,14,TGTGCCTGGAGTGAGACAGCTTTTAATGAAAAACTGTTTTTT,CAWSETAFNEKLFF
TRBV4-1,TRBJ1-1,NA,TRBD1,12,TGCGCCAGCAGACCCGAGGGACAGCAAGCTTTCTTT,CASRPEGQQAFF
TRBV9,TRBJ2-2,few,NA,14,TGTGCCAGCAGCGTTGAGGGATCCACCGGGGAGCTGTTTTTT,CASSVEGSTGELFF
TRBV7-2,TRBJ2-5,few,NA,17,TGTGCCAGCAGCCCAACCGTTTGGACTATACTCCAAGAGACCCAGTACTTC,CASSPTVWTILQETQYF
TRBV19,TRBJ1-2,few,TRBD1,17,TGTGCCAGTAGCCCCGGGACAGGCAAAACCTCTAACTATGGCTACACCTTC,CASSPGTGKTSNYGYTF
TRBV30,TRBJ2-3,many,TRBD2,20,TGTGCCTGGAGTAACGACCTTCGGACTAGCGGGACCTCACTTATGGATACGCAGTATTTT,CAWSNDLRTSGTSLMDTQYF
TRBV5-1,TRBJ2-1,few,TRBD2,14,TGCGCCAGCAGACGGGGACTAGGTGTCAATGAGCAGTTCTTC,CASRRGLGVNEQFF
TRBV5-1,TRBJ2-1,NA,TRBD2,17,TGCGCCAGCAGCTACAGGACTAGCGGGGTAGTCCCCCAGGAGCAGTTCTTC,CASSYRTSGVVPQEQFF
TRBV5-1,TRBJ1-6,few,NA,18,TGCGCCAGCAGCTTGGTTCGACCGAGGGCCTCAACTAATTCACCCCTCCACTTT,CASSLVRPRASTNSPLHF
TRBV27,TRBJ2-5,few,TRBD1,15,TGTGCCAGCAGACAAAGGGGACAGCCCAAAGAGACCCAGTACTTC,CASRQRGQPKETQYF